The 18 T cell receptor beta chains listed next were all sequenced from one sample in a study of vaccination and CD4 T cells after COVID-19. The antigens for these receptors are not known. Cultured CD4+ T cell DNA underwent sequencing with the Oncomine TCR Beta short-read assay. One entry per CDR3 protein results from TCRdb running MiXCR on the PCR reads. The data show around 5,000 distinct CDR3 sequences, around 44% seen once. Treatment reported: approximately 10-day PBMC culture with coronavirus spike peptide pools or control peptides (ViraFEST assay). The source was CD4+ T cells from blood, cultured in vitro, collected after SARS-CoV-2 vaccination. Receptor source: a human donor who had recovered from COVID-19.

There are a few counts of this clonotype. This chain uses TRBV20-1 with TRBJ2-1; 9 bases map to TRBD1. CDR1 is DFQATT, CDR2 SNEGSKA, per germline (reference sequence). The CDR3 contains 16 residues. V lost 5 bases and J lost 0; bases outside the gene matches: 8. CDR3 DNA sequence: TGCAGTGCTTATCTAGGGACAGGGAGCTCCTACAATGAGCAGTTCTTC. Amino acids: CSAYLGTGSSYNEQFF.

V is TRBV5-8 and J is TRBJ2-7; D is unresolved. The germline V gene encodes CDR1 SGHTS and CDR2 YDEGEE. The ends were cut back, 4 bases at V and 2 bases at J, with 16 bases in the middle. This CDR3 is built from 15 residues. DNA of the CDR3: TGTGCCAGCAGCAGCCCCGGCCTAACTACCTACGAGCAGTACTTC. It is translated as CASSSPGLTTYEQYF.

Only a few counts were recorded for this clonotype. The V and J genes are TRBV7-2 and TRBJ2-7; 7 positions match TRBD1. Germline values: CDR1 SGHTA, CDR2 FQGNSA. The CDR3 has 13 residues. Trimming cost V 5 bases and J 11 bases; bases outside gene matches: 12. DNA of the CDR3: TGTGCCAGCAGCCCCTCACCCCCCGGGACAGAGTACTTC. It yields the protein CASSPSPPGTEYF.

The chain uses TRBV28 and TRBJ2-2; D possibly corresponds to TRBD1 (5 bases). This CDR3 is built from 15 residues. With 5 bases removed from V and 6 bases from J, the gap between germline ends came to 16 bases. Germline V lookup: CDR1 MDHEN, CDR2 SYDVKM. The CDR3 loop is CASSRTQGRAGELFF. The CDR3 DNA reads TGTGCCAGCAGTAGAACCCAGGGTAGGGCCGGGGAGCTGTTTTTT.

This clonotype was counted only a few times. The chain's CDR3 is CASSFSLAGVRETQYF. In nucleotides, the CDR3 is TGTGCCAGCAGCTTTTCCCTAGCGGGAGTTCGGGAGACCCAGTACTTC. The chain recombines TRBV11-2 with TRBJ2-5, with 10 nucleotides matching TRBD2. This CDR3 contains 16 residues. Per germline, CDR1 SGHAT and CDR2 FQNNGV. The V segment lost 3 bases and the J segment 5 bases; nucleotides outside the gene matches: 9.

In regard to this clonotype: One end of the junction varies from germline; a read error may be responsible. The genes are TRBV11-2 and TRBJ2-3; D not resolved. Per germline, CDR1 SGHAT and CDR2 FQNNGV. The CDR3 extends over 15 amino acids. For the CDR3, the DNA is TGTGTCAGCAGGTCTTTCCGGACGGCGAAGGATACGCAGTATTTT. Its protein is CVSRSFRTAKDTQYF.

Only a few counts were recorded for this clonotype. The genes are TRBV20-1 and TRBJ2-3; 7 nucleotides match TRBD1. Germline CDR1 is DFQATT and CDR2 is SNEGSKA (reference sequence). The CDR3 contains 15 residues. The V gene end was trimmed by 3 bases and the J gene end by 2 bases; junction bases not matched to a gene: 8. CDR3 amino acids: CSASDRVGLTDTQYF. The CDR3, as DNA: TGCAGTGCTAGCGACAGGGTTGGTCTCACAGATACGCAGTATTTT.

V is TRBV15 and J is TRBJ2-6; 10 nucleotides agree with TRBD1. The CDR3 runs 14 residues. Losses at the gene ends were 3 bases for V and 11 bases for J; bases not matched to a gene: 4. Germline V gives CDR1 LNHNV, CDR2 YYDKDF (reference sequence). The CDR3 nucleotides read TGTGCCACCAGCAGGGGACAGGGGCAGGACGTCCTGACTTTC. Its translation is CATSRGQGQDVLTF. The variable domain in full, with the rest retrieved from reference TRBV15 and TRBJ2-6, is DAMVIQNPRYQVTQFGKPVTLSCSQTLNHNVMYWYQQKSSQAPKLLFHYYDKDFNNEADTPDNFQSRRPNTSFCFLDIRSPGLGDTAMYLCATSRGQGQDVLTFGAGSRLTVL.

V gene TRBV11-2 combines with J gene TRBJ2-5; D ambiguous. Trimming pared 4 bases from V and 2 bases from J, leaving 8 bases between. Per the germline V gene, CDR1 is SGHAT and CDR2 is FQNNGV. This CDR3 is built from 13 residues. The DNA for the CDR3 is TGTGCCAGCAGCTCAGCAAAGCAAGAGACCCAGTACTTC. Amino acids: CASSSAKQETQYF. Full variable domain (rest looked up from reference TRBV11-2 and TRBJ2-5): EAGVAQSPRYKIIEKRQSVAFWCNPISGHATLYWYQQILGQGPKLLIQFQNNGVVDDSQLPKDRFSAERLKGVDSTLKIQPAKLEDSAVYLCASSSAKQETQYFGPGTRLLVL.

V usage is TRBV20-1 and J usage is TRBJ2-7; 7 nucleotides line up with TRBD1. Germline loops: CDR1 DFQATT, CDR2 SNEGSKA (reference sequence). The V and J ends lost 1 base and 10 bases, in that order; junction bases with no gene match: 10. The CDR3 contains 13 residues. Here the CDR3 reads CSARATGTPYQYF. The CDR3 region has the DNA TGCAGTGCTAGAGCGACAGGGACCCCGTACCAGTACTTC.

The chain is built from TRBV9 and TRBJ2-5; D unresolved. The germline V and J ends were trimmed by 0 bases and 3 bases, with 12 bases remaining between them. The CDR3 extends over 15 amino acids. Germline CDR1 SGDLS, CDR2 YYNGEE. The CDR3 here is CASSVDVRSEETQYF. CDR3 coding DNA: TGTGCCAGCAGCGTAGATGTAAGGAGCGAAGAGACCCAGTACTTC.

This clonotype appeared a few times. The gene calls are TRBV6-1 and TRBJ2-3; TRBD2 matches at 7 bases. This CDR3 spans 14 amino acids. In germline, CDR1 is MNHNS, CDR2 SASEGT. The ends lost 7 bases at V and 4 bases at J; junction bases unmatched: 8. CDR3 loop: CASTPGRAPDTQYF. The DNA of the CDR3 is TGTGCCAGCACCCCGGGGAGGGCCCCAGATACGCAGTATTTT.

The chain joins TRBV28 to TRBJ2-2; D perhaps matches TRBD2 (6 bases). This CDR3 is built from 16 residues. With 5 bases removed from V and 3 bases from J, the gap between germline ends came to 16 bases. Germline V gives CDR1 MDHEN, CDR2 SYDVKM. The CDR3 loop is CASSLPGDGYTGELFF. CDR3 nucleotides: TGTGCCAGCAGTCTTCCGGGGGACGGATACACCGGGGAGCTGTTTTTT.

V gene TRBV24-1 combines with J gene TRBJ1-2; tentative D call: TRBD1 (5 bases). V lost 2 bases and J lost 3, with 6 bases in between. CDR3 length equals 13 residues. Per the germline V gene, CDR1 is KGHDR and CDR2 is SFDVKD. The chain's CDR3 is CATSDWGDYGYTF. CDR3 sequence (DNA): TGTGCCACCAGTGATTGGGGCGACTATGGCTACACCTTC.

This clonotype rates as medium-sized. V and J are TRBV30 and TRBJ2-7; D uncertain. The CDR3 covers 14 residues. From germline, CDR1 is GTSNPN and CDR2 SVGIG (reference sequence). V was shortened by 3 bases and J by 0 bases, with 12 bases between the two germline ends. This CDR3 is CAWRLERSSYEQYF. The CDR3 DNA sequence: TGTGCCTGGAGGCTAGAGAGGAGCTCCTACGAGCAGTACTTC. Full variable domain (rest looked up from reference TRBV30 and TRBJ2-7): SQTIHQWPATLVQPVGSPLSLECTVEGTSNPNLYWYRQAAGRGLQLLFYSVGIGQISSEVPQNLSASRPQDRQFILSSKKLLLSDSGFYLCAWRLERSSYEQYFGPGTRLTVT.

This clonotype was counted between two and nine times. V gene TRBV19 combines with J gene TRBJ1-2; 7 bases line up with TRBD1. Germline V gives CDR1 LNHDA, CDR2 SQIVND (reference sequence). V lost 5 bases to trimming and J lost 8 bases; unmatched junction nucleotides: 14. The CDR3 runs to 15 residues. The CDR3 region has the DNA TGTGCCAGTAGTTTCCTTCCCGGCAGGGGGAACGGCTACACCTTC. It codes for CASSFLPGRGNGYTF.

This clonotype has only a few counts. The CDR3 sequence is CASSLSTGGGSEAFF. DNA of the CDR3: TGTGCCAGCAGCTTATCCACAGGGGGGGGCTCTGAAGCTTTCTTT. The J gene is TRBJ1-1, the V gene TRBV7-8, with TRBD1 identical over 8 bases. The germline gives CDR1 SGHVS, CDR2 FQNEAQ. The CDR3 runs to 15 residues. V shed 2 bases, J shed 6 bases, and the junction held 8 bases outside the gene matches. The variable domain in full, with the rest retrieved from reference TRBV7-8 and TRBJ1-1, is GAGVSQSPRYKVAKRGQDVALRCDPISGHVSLFWYQQALGQGPEFLTYFQNEAQLDKSGLPSDRFFAERPEGSVSTLKIQRTQQEDSAVYLCASSLSTGGGSEAFFGQGTRLTVV.

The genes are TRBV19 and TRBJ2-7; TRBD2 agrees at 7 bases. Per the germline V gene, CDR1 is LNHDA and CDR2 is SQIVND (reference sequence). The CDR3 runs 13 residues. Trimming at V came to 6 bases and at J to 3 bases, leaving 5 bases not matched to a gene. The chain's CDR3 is CASSGRSLYEQYF. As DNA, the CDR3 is TGTGCCAGTAGCGGGAGGTCTCTCTACGAGCAGTACTTC.